This TCR beta chain derives from a study of CD8 T cells in Susac syndrome. When the RNA was reverse transcribed, random hexamers were used with an input of 0.5 to 1 ug. Each CDR3 protein gets one entry after TCRdb re-called the immunoSEQ multiplex PCR reads with MiXCR. In the table there are 300,000 or so distinct CDR3 sequences, roughly 94% of which are singletons. This CDR3 spans 15 amino acids. CDR1 SNHLY and CDR2 FYNNEI come from the germline V gene. V gave up 4 bases and J gave up 6 bases, with 18 bases separating them. The TCR comes from a human donor with multiple sclerosis. The V and J genes are TRBV2 and TRBJ1-2; D remains ambiguous. Input material: CD4+ T cells from PBMCs. CDR3 amino acids: CASSGLRRSVDGYTF. In DNA, the CDR3 is TGTGCCAGCAGTGGGCTGAGGAGATCGGTGGATGGCTACACCTTC.